This T cell receptor (beta chain) was documented in a study of radiation and T cells in renal cell carcinoma. In the study overall: Nephrectomy followed 15 Gy stereotactic body radiation by 4 weeks.

Concerning this clone itself: What it binds is unknown.

Libraries were prepared by immunoSEQ multiplex PCR; TCRdb keeps only in-frame clonotypes and omits some of them. The sample comprises roughly 130,000 clones, about 88% of which are singletons, and approximately 12% rests with the top ten. Findings and caveats of the study: From baseline, blood top tumor clonotypes peaked at 2 weeks post-radiation. Without pretreatment biopsies, baseline tumor clonotype presence was undetermined.

Time point defined: baseline pretreatment blood. Treatment defined: 15 Gy SBRT to primary tumor, nephrectomy 4 weeks later. After SBRT, blood was collected at 2 and 4 weeks, plus baseline. With 5 bases clipped from V and 6 bases from J, the junction kept 8 bases outside the gene matches. The length of the CDR3 is 15 residues. CDR1 is SGHAT, CDR2 FQNNGV, per germline. The V and J genes are TRBV11-2 and TRBJ2-3; 10 bases match TRBD1. This TCR derives from a woman between 50 and 59 years old with renal cell carcinoma. The sample here was blood, taken from a patient whose treatment included radiotherapy and nephrectomy. CDR3 sequence reads: CASSKDRGMTDTQYF. CDR3 coding DNA: TGTGCCAGCAGCAAGGACAGGGGGATGACTGATACGCAGTATTTT.